This entry describes one T cell receptor (beta chain). No cognate antigen has been identified for it. The record has no base qualities; no much larger clone is one base away. CD8 naive samples were obtained by positive selection for CCR7 among CD45RO-negative cells, yielding a CD45RA+CCR7+ population from which TemRA cells were excluded. The donors were healthy, HIV-negative adults with no recently reported acute infections or vaccinations. Only Caucasian adults living in Nashville, Tennessee, USA were represented among the donors. Blood was collected by leukapheresis, and PBMCs were isolated by Ficoll-Histopaque density gradient centrifugation and then cryopreserved in liquid nitrogen vapor phase. Purity and quantity of every magnetically sorted T cell population were checked by analytical flow cytometry. Genomic DNA was isolated from every sorted fraction and measured by UV absorbance on a Nanodrop 2000c.

The entry originates in a study of shared clonotypes between healthy human individuals (dated by TCRdb to 2018 to 2021). Context from the whole study: The cohort included a few men and a couple of women between 18 and 49 years of age. For each donor, three plates each were used for CD4 naive and CD4 memory, two plates were used for CD8 naive, and one plate was used for CD8 memory. To estimate repertoire size and how much clonotype sharing occurs between individuals, the study deeply sequenced the blood TCR repertoires of five healthy adults. Libraries were prepared and TCR repertoires were sequenced by different laboratories using diverse techniques, in order to increase sequencing depth and limit assay-specific biases. Per donor, leukapheresis produced somewhere between about 0.9 and 9.5 billion PBMCs. Results and caveats for the whole study, not just this receptor: Estimated clonotype richness was generally larger for naive than for memory subsets. Sampling was restricted to blood, and TCR repertoires in tissues likely differ from the TCR repertoires found in blood. Higher generation probabilities were observed for clonotypes shared by all four sorted-subset donors than for non-shared clonotypes. The small number of donors limited the genetic and exposure-history diversity represented. Pairwise subsampling led to the expectation that sequencing depth would affect the degree of clonotype sharing among donors. Sharing across four donors was observed for around 5% of naive CD4, 3% to 3.5% of naive CD8, 2.3% of memory CD4, and 0.4% of memory CD8 clonotypes. Incomplete sequencing was indicated by rarefaction of sorted-subset datasets, despite the large sequencing depth.

CDR1 and CDR2, per the germline V gene, are MNHEY and SVGAGI. The CDR3, from cysteine to phenylalanine, totals 14 residues. CDR3 DNA only is kept here, 42 bases in frame from base 1. The germline V and J ends show losses of 5 bases and 5 bases respectively, and no gene match explains 7 bases of the junction. Using the deep immunoSEQ assay, multiplex PCR amplified TCR CDR3 regions from genomic DNA. Extracted genomic DNA from each cell subset was distributed evenly across all wells of several immunoSEQ 96-well plates, and each plate was treated as a replicate. For sorted subsets, each replicate PCR was loaded with roughly 190 ng genomic DNA, equivalent to about 33,000 T cell genomes. The purified libraries were quantified using a Qubit 3.0 fluorometer, sized with a Bioanalyzer 2100, and then quantified again using the KAPA Library Quantification kit. Each immunoSEQ 96-well plate was sequenced on its own single-read 150-cycle Illumina NextSeq 550 flow cell. As for the original processing: Because the immunoSEQ output included only junctional sequences and no quality scores, the filtering could not be the same as the filtering used for full-length reads. To assign V/J genes and CDR3, sequences were annotated using PyIR, a Python wrapper for IgBLAST v1.9, with IMGT germline references. Reads with weak V/J assignments (E-value above 1e-6), missing CDR3, stop codons, out-of-frame junctions, or ambiguous translated residues were removed. V3J clonotypes were defined by identical inferred V gene, J gene, and CDR3 amino acid sequence. Percentage overlap between repertoires was computed as shared unique clonotypes divided by the size of the smaller repertoire. RTK rarefaction, the Chao1 estimator, and Recon v2.1 estimates of unobserved clonotypes were used to assess repertoire richness. For all TCRbeta clonotypes obtained by the gDNA method from a handful of donors, generation probabilities were computed with OLGA. TCRdb limited this immuneACCESS table to in-frame rearrangements with V and J called. A share of clones is missing; checked studies link under half to unresolved V genes, and the rest is unexplained. V, J and clone size are those of that table, while D and trimming were read from the DNA. This sample has about 820,000 clones in its table, and 80% to 95% of those were observed once. The top ten constitute about 25% of the sample.

The sequencing input was naive CD8+ T cells sorted from blood. Sample cell subset or site, as interpreted from the label and publication: CD45RA+CCR7+. The receptor comes from a man in his thirties or forties in good health. The chain is made from TRBV6-5 and TRBJ1-1, with 8 bases matching TRBD1. DNA sequence: TGTGCCAGCAGTCTCGGGACAGGAGGGACTGAAGCTTTCTTT. Translated, this gives CASSLGTGGTEAFF.